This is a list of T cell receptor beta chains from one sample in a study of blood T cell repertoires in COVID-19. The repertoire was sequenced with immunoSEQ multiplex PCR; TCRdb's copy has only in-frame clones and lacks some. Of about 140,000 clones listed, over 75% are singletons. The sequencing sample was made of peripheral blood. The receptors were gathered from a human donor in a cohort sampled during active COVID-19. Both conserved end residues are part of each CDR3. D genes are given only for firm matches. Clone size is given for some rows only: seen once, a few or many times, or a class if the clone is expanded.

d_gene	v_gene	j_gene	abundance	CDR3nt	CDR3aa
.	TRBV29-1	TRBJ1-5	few	TGCAGCGTTGAGGTCGGGGATCATCAGCCCCAGCATTTT	CSVEVGDHQPQHF
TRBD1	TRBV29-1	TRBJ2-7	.	TGCAGCGTGACCATGGGCAGGGGGCCGGGCGAGCAGTACTTC	CSVTMGRGPGEQYF
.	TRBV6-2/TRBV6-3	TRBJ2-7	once	TGTGCCAGCAGTTTTATACACCTTTACGAGCAGTACTTC	CASSFIHLYEQYF
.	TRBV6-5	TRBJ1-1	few	TGTGCCATAAAGGAGAGGGCGAACACTGAAGCTTTCTTT	CAIKERANTEAFF
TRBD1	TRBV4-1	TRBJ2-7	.	TGCGCCAGCAGCCAAGAGGACAGGGAGTTCTACGAGCAGTACTTC	CASSQEDREFYEQYF
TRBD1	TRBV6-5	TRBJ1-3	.	TGTGCCAGCAGTTACTCGATGACAGGGCTTGGAAACACCATATATTTT	CASSYSMTGLGNTIYF
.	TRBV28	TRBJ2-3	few	TGTGCCAGCACCCAGGGCGGCACAGATACGCAGTATTTT	CASTQGGTDTQYF
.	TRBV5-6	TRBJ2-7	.	TGTGCCAGCAGCTCTTACATGGAGCAGTACTTC	CASSSYMEQYF
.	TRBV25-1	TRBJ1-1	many	TGTGCCAGCAGTGAATCCCACGGCACTGAAGCTTTCTTT	CASSESHGTEAFF
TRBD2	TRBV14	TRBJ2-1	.	TGTGCCAGCAGCCAGTTGGGACTAGCGGGGAAGAATGAGCAGTTCTTC	CASSQLGLAGKNEQFF
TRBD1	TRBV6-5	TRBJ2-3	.	TGTGCCAGCAGCCCGGTCGGACAGGGGACAGATACGCAGTATTTT	CASSPVGQGTDTQYF
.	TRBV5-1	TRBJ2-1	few	TGCGCCAGCAGTCCCGGGACTTCCTACAATGAGCAGTTCTTC	CASSPGTSYNEQFF
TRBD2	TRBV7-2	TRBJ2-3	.	TGTGCCAGCAGCTTAGCGAAGCTAGCGGGAACAGATACGCAGTATTTT	CASSLAKLAGTDTQYF
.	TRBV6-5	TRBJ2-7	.	TGTGCCAGCAGTTACTCCTCCGGGGGCTACGAGCAGTACTTC	CASSYSSGGYEQYF
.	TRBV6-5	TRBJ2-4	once	TGTGCCAGCAGAACAGGGCCTACGGCCAAAAACATTCAGTACTTC	CASRTGPTAKNIQYF
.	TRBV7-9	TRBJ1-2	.	TGTGCCAGCAGCTTAGAGGGCAGGGGAGATGGCTACACCTTC	CASSLEGRGDGYTF
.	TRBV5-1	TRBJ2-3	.	TGCGCCAGCAGACCGGTGGTAAGCACAGATACGCAGTATTTT	CASRPVVSTDTQYF
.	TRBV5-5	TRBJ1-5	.	TGTGCCAGCAGCTTTTCGGGTCAGCCCCAGCATTTT	CASSFSGQPQHF
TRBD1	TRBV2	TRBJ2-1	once	TGTGCCAGCAGTGAAGGTGGGATCGGACAGGCCAATGAGCAGTTCTTC	CASSEGGIGQANEQFF
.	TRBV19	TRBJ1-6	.	TGTGCGAGCCGGTACGCTAATTCACCCCTCCACTTT	CASRYANSPLHF
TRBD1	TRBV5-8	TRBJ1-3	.	TGTGCCAGCAGCCTCCACCGGGACAGCTTCTCTGGAAACACCATATATTTT	CASSLHRDSFSGNTIYF
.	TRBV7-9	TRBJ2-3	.	TGTGCCAGCAGCAATCAGGGTGGTTATAGCACAGATACGCAGTATTTT	CASSNQGGYSTDTQYF
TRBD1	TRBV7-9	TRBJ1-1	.	TGTGCCAGCAGCCCGACAGGGGGCGGAACTGAAGCTTTCTTT	CASSPTGGGTEAFF
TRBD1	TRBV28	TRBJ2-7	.	TGTGCCAGCAGGTCAAGACAGGGGGTCTCCTACGAGCAGTACTTC	CASRSRQGVSYEQYF
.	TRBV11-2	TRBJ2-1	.	TGTGCCAGCGGCCTCCCTGTTCAGTTCTTC	CASGLPVQFF
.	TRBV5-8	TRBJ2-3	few	TGTGCCAGCAGCTTTTCGGGAGCTACAGATACGCAGTATTTT	CASSFSGATDTQYF
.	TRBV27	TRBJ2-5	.	TGTGCCAGCAGTTTCAAATGGGGGGAGAGGAACTTTCGAGAGACCCAGTACTTC	CASSFKWGERNFRETQYF
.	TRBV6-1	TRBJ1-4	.	TGTGCCAGCAGTGACCAGGGTGGGGTGGCGGAAAAACTGTTTTTT	CASSDQGGVAEKLFF
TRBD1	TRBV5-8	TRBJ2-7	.	TGTGCCAGCAGCCCGGGACAGCCGAAGACCGTTAGGGCCGAGCAGTACTTC	CASSPGQPKTVRAEQYF
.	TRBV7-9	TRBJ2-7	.	TGTGCCAGCAGTTCTAACTACGAGCAGTACTTC	CASSSNYEQYF
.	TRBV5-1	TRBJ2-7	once	TGCGCCAGCAGCTCCACTACTCCGGGCTACGAGCAGTACTTC	CASSSTTPGYEQYF
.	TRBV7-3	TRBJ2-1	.	TGTGCCAGCAGCTTAAAATCGGGTGCCAGTTACAATGAGCAGTTCTTC	CASSLKSGASYNEQFF
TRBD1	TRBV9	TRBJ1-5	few	TGTGCCAGCAGCGCAACAGGGGTTAATCAGCCCCAGCATTTT	CASSATGVNQPQHF
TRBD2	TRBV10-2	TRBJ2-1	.	TGCGCCAGCAGAAACTCCGGGACTAGCGGGAGGATCCGGGGCAATGAGCAGTTCTTC	CASRNSGTSGRIRGNEQFF
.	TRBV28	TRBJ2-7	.	TGTGCCAGCAGTTTAGGGACACCGAGCTCCTACGAGCAGTACTTC	CASSLGTPSSYEQYF
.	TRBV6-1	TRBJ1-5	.	TGTGCCAGCAGTGATCGGATTCGGGATCCCCAGCATTTT	CASSDRIRDPQHF
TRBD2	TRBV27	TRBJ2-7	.	TGTGCCAGCAGAACACAGCGGGAGGGCCCTTACGAGCAGTACTTC	CASRTQREGPYEQYF
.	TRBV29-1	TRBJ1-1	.	TGCAGCGCTTCCCCTCAGGGCCCTGAAGCTTTCTTT	CSASPQGPEAFF
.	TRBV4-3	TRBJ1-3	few	TGCGCCAGCAGCCAAGAGGGCAGGGCGGCAGTGGACACCATATATTTT	CASSQEGRAAVDTIYF
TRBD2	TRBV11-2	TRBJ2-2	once	TGTGCCAGCAGCACCGCACTAGCGGGAGTAGTGGTCGGGGAGCTGTTTTTT	CASSTALAGVVVGELFF
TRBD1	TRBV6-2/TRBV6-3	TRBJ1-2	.	TGTGCCAGCAGTCGCCTTGGACAGGTTTATGGCTACACCTTC	CASSRLGQVYGYTF
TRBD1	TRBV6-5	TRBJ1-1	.	TGTGCCAGCAGTTACGTCAGGGGGGCCACTGAAGCTTTCTTT	CASSYVRGATEAFF
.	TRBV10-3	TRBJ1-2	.	TGTGCCATCAGACTCGGGACATTTCCTCCCTCAGCAGGGTATGGCTACACCTTC	CAIRLGTFPPSAGYGYTF
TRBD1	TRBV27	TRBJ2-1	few	TGTGCCAGCACGCCCCAGGGACAGTGGGGTGAGCAGTTCTTC	CASTPQGQWGEQFF
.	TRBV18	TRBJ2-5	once	TGTGCCAGCTCACGCCCTCAGGGTCAGGGCCAAGAGACCCAGTACTTC	CASSRPQGQGQETQYF
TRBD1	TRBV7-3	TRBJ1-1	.	TGTGCCAGCAGCCAAGGACAGGGTGCGTTTGGAGCTTTCTTT	CASSQGQGAFGAFF
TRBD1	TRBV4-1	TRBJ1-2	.	TGCGCCAGCAGCCAAGTTAAAGACAGGGGAAATTATGGCTACACCTTC	CASSQVKDRGNYGYTF
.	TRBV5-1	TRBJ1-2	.	TGCGCCAGCAGCGCGGGCCTCAACTATGGCTACACCTTC	CASSAGLNYGYTF
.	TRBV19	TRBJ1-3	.	TGTGCCAGTAGTATTACCAGCTCTGGAAACACCATATATTTT	CASSITSSGNTIYF
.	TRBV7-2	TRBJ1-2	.	TGTGCCAGCAGCTCTCCCGCGGGGTATGGCTACACCTTC	CASSSPAGYGYTF
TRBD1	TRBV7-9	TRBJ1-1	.	TGTGCCAGCAGCCCCGGGGGGACAGGGGATCGGGGTATGAACACTGAAGCTTTCTTT	CASSPGGTGDRGMNTEAFF
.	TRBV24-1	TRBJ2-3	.	TGTGCCACCAGTGACACCACCCTCACTAGCACAGATACGCAGTATTTT	CATSDTTLTSTDTQYF
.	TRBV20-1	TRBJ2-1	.	TGCAGTGCTAGAGCTGACAATGAGCAGTTCTTC	CSARADNEQFF
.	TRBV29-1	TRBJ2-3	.	TGCAGCGGCCTATCTAGCGCGAGGGATACGCAGTATTTT	CSGLSSARDTQYF
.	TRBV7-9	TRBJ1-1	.	TGTGCCAGCAGCTTAGCGGGACAACCGAACACTGAAGCTTTCTTT	CASSLAGQPNTEAFF
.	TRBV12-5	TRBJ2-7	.	TGTGCTAGTGGTTTCCAAACGCGGGTGGGGAATGGGTACGAGCAGTACTTC	CASGFQTRVGNGYEQYF
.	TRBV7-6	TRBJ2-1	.	TGTGCCAGCAGCTTAGGGGGGCTAGCGGCCTACAATGAGCAGTTCTTC	CASSLGGLAAYNEQFF